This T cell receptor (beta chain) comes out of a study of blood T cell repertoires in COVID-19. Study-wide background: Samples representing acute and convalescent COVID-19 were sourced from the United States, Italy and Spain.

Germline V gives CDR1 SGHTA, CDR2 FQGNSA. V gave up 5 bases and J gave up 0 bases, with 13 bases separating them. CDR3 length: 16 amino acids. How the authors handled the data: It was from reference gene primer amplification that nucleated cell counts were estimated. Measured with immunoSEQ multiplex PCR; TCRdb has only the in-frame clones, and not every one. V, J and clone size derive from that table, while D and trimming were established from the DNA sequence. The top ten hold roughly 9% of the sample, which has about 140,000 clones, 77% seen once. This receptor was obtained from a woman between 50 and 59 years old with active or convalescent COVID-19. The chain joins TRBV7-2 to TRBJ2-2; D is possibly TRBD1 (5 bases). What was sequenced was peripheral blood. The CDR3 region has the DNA TGTGCCAGCAGCGCCTGGGGCACCGCGAACACCGGGGAGCTGTTTTTT. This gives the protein CASSAWGTANTGELFF.